This passage covers 20 T cell receptor beta chains from one sample sequenced in a study of blood T cell repertoires in COVID-19. Here immunoSEQ multiplex PCR was the method, and the copy in TCRdb shows in-frame clones only, minus some. This sample has roughly 260,000 clones; 70% to 90% occur once, and the top ten carry 2% to 3%. The sequencing sample was made of peripheral blood. These receptors originate from a woman aged 45-65 years with acute or convalescent COVID-19.

The genes are TRBV6-5 and TRBJ2-7, with 13 bases matching TRBD2. The CDR3 loop spans 15 amino acids. The V gene end was trimmed by 6 bases and the J gene end by 3 bases; junction bases not matched to a gene: 5. Germline CDR1 MNHEY, CDR2 SVGAGI. This chain's CDR3 is CASRYTSGRVYEQYF. DNA of the CDR3: TGTGCCAGCAGATATACTAGCGGGAGGGTCTACGAGCAGTACTTC.

The CDR3 protein is CASSQVGQGLDKLFF. CDR3 DNA sequence: TGTGCCAGCAGCCAAGTTGGACAGGGTCTGGATAAACTGTTTTTT. The rearrangement uses TRBV3-1 (or the pseudogene TRBV3-2) and TRBJ1-4; 8 bases are a match to TRBD1. The CDR3 covers 15 residues. Germline V gene lookup returns CDR1 LGHDT and CDR2 YNNKEL (reference sequence). V shed 1 base, J shed 11 bases, and the junction held 9 bases outside the gene matches.

V and J are TRBV6-6 and TRBJ1-3; the D is unclear. Trimming shortened V by 0 bases and J by 0 bases, and 6 bases separated the two germline ends. Germline V gives CDR1 MNHNY, CDR2 SVGAGI (reference sequence). The CDR3 length is 15 residues. Written as DNA, the CDR3 is TGTGCCAGCAGTTACTCGGCGGTCTCTGGAAACACCATATATTTT. As protein: CASSYSAVSGNTIYF.

The chain employs TRBV11-2 and TRBJ2-7; no reliable D call. Between the trimmed V and J ends, which lost 0 bases and 7 bases, there was a span of 19 bases. The CDR3 extends over 16 amino acids. CDR1 and CDR2 (germline): SGHAT, FQNNGV. The CDR3 spells CASSLERQTIGWEQYF. The CDR3 coding sequence is TGTGCCAGCAGCTTAGAACGGCAAACGATCGGGTGGGAGCAGTACTTC.

The chain has TRBV4-3 and TRBJ2-3, with D tentatively TRBD2 (5 bases). The V and J ends lost 2 bases and 6 bases respectively, with 9 bases between them. CDR3 length equals 13 residues. Germline loops: CDR1 LGHNA, CDR2 YSLEER. As DNA, the CDR3 is TGCGCCAGCAGCCAATTTAGCGCTGATACGCAGTATTTT. This sequence encodes CASSQFSADTQYF.

The genes are TRBV29-1 and TRBJ1-1, with 8 nucleotides matching TRBD1. Germline CDR1 SQVTM, CDR2 ANQGSEA. The V and J ends lost 4 bases and 4 bases, in that order; junction bases with no gene match: 8. The CDR3 loop spans 14 amino acids. The CDR3 nucleotides read TGCAGCGTTGGGGGCAGGGGGCTGGGCACTGAAGCTTTCTTT. Amino acids: CSVGGRGLGTEAFF.

This clone was detected once. This chain links TRBV5-1 with TRBJ2-4, with D perhaps TRBD1 (5 bases). Germline values: CDR1 SGHRS, CDR2 YFSETQ. Trimming left V 1 base short and J 0 bases short, with 8 bases between. The CDR3 sequence is 15 residues long. The CDR3 bases are TGCGCCAGCAGCTTGTCAGGGCCAGCCAAAAACATTCAGTACTTC. Translation: CASSLSGPAKNIQYF. The full variable domain, its missing parts supplied by reference TRBV5-1 and TRBJ2-4, is KAGVTQTPRYLIKTRGQQVTLSCSPISGHRSVSWYQQTPGQGLQFLFEYFSETQRNKGNFPGRFSGRQFSNSRSEMNVSTLELGDSALYLCASSLSGPAKNIQYFGAGTRLSVL.

The J gene is TRBJ1-5, the V gene TRBV5-1; 7 positions match TRBD1. This CDR3 has 13 amino acids. Trimming took 4 bases from V and 6 from J; bases not matched to a gene: 4. Germline V gene data show CDR1 as SGHRS and CDR2 as YFSETQ. CDR3 loop: CASSDQGGQPQHF. The CDR3 DNA sequence: TGCGCCAGCAGCGATCAGGGGGGTCAGCCCCAGCATTTT.

The chain employs TRBV5-1 and TRBJ1-5, with D possibly matching TRBD1 (5 bases). CDR1 and CDR2 from the germline V gene are SGHRS and YFSETQ. This CDR3 region has 15 residues. V lost 0 bases and J lost 4, with 11 bases in between. The CDR3 loop reads CASSLVPGLNQPQHF. The CDR3 region has the DNA TGCGCCAGCAGCTTGGTTCCAGGGCTAAATCAGCCCCAGCATTTT. The full variable domain, completed using reference TRBV5-1 and TRBJ1-5, is KAGVTQTPRYLIKTRGQQVTLSCSPISGHRSVSWYQQTPGQGLQFLFEYFSETQRNKGNFPGRFSGRQFSNSRSEMNVSTLELGDSALYLCASSLVPGLNQPQHFGDGTRLSIL.

CDR3 in amino acids: CASSQDNPHSGGNTIYF. The CDR3, as DNA: TGTGCCAGCAGCCAAGACAATCCTCATAGCGGCGGAAACACCATATATTTT. The V call is TRBV4-2, the J call TRBJ1-3, with unresolved D. The germline V gene has CDR1 LGHNA and CDR2 YNFKEQ. This CDR3 is 17 amino acids long. The V gene lost 0 bases and the J gene lost 4 bases, with 16 bases spanning the gap.

The V gene is TRBV7-3, the J gene TRBJ2-3, with 8 bases matching TRBD2. V trimming: 5 bases; J trimming: 3 bases; junction bases outside the gene matches: 7. The CDR3 is made up of 15 amino acids. The germline V gene encodes CDR1 SGHTA and CDR2 FQGTGA. CDR3 DNA: TGTGCCAGCAGCCCCCGAGGGACTAGGACAGATACGCAGTATTTT. Translation gives CASSPRGTRTDTQYF.

The chain recombines TRBV28 with TRBJ2-7, with a weak D call TRBD2 (6 bases). The V end was cut by 1 base, the J end by 0 bases, with 13 bases between. The CDR3 loop spans 16 amino acids. Germline CDR1 reads MDHEN; CDR2 reads SYDVKM. The CDR3 DNA reads TGTGCCAGCAGTTTATTATCTCGGGGGACCTCCTACGAGCAGTACTTC. Its translation is CASSLLSRGTSYEQYF.

The chain carries TRBV19 and TRBJ2-4; D not resolved. CDR3 length: 17 residues. Germline V gene data show CDR1 as LNHDA and CDR2 as SQIVND (reference sequence). Trimming took off 1 base at V and 0 bases at J, with 13 bases between the two ends. This chain's CDR3 is CASSIVPPGSAKNIQYF. CDR3 DNA: TGTGCCAGTAGTATAGTCCCGCCGGGTTCAGCCAAAAACATTCAGTACTTC.

This sequence joins TRBV3-1 (or the pseudogene TRBV3-2) and TRBJ1-5; 7 nucleotides agree with TRBD1. With V trimmed by 3 bases and J by 5 bases, 7 bases remained unmatched. CDR3 length: 15 residues. Germline V CDR1 and CDR2: LGHDT, YNNKEL (reference sequence). CDR3 sequence (DNA): TGTGCCAGCAGCCAGAACAGGGGAGGCGATCAGCCCCAGCATTTT. It translates to CASSQNRGGDQPQHF.

This chain joins TRBV7-9 and TRBJ2-3; D is unclear. CDR3 length: 13 residues. Germline-derived CDR1 and CDR2 are SEHNR and FQNEAQ (reference sequence). Trimming took 5 bases from V and 1 from J, leaving 7 bases between them. Written as DNA, the CDR3 is TGTGCCAGCAGCAGCTCGGGCACAGATACGCAGTATTTT. Translation: CASSSSGTDTQYF. The entire variable domain, with the rest obtained from reference TRBV7-9 and TRBJ2-3, is as follows: DTGVSQNPRHKITKRGQNVTFRCDPISEHNRLYWYRQTLGQGPEFLTYFQNEAQLEKSRLLSDRFSAERPKGSFSTLEIQRTEQGDSAMYLCASSSSGTDTQYFGPGTRLTVL.

This clone occurred a few times. The gene calls are TRBV5-4 and TRBJ2-7; TRBD1 aligns across 7 bases. The junction had 10 bases not matched to a gene; V was cut back by 0 bases and J by 4 bases. CDR1 is SGHNT, CDR2 YYREEE, per germline (reference sequence). This CDR3 has 16 amino acids. Written as DNA, the CDR3 is TGTGCCAGCAGCTTGGAACTACAGGGGCAGGGGTACGAGCAGTACTTC. This codes for CASSLELQGQGYEQYF.

The chain's CDR3 is CASSLGAGIANTGELFF. CDR3 coding DNA: TGTGCCAGCAGCTTAGGGGCGGGGATCGCGAACACCGGGGAGCTGTTTTTT. The gene calls are TRBV5-6 and TRBJ2-2; D might be TRBD2 (6 bases). Germline CDR1 is SGHDT and CDR2 is YYEEEE. The CDR3 is 17 amino acids. Trimming cost V 2 bases and J 0 bases, with 14 bases left between them.

J is TRBJ2-7 and V is TRBV27; 10 bases are shared with TRBD2. Unmatched junction bases numbered 11, after V lost 0 bases and J lost 3 bases. Germline V gene lookup returns CDR1 MNHEY and CDR2 SMNVEV (reference sequence). The CDR3 is made up of 18 amino acids. This chain's CDR3 is CASSLSKPGLATFYEQYF. For the CDR3, the DNA is TGTGCCAGCAGTTTATCCAAGCCGGGACTAGCGACCTTCTACGAGCAGTACTTC.

V is TRBV19 and J is TRBJ2-3, with 14 bases identical to TRBD2. Germline-derived CDR1 and CDR2 are LNHDA and SQIVND (reference sequence). The junction had 5 bases not matched to a gene; V was cut back by 10 bases and J by 5 bases. This CDR3 has 14 amino acids. The CDR3 sequence: CATRTSGRIDTQYF. In DNA, the CDR3 is TGTGCCACCCGGACTAGCGGGAGGATAGATACGCAGTATTTT.

This chain connects TRBV5-8 to TRBJ2-6, with D maybe TRBD1 (5 bases). Germline lookup yields CDR1 SGHTS and CDR2 YDEGEE. V was shortened by 2 bases and J by 3 bases, with 12 bases between the two germline ends. The CDR3 is 16 amino acids. This CDR3 reads CASSFTSGHGANVLTF. CDR3 nucleotide sequence: TGTGCCAGCAGCTTTACGTCAGGGCATGGGGCCAACGTCCTGACTTTC.